The next 6 T cell receptor beta chains were all read from a single sample in a study of blood T cell repertoires in COVID-19. The protocol was immunoSEQ multiplex PCR, while the TCRdb copy is restricted to in-frame clones and leaves out a portion. The table records fewer than 250,000 clones, over 65% of them present only once. Sequencing was done on a sample of peripheral blood. The source is a woman between 65 and 79 years old with active or convalescent COVID-19.

This chain links TRBV11-3 with TRBJ1-4; D is possibly TRBD1 (6 bases). CDR3 length equals 14 residues. Trimming stripped 4 bases from V and 3 bases from J, with 9 bases between. The germline gives CDR1 SGHNT, CDR2 YENEEA. The CDR3 sequence is CASSSGQPNEKLFF. The CDR3 nucleotides are TGTGCCAGCAGCTCCGGACAGCCTAATGAAAAACTGTTTTTT.

This clone was counted once. This chain joins TRBV18 and TRBJ2-1, with 9 bases matching TRBD2. The CDR3 consists of 15 residues. After removal of 3 bases from V and 1 base from J, the junction contained 1 base not matched to a gene. Germline assignment: CDR1 KGHSH and CDR2 LQKENI. The CDR3 protein is CASSPGLASYNEQFF. The CDR3 DNA reads TGTGCCAGCTCACCCGGACTAGCGTCCTACAATGAGCAGTTCTTC.

The chain links TRBV9 to TRBJ2-7; 8 bases are shared with TRBD1. CDR1 is SGDLS and CDR2 is YYNGEE in the germline V gene. The ends lost 4 bases at V and 1 base at J; junction bases unmatched: 10. The CDR3 consists of 16 residues. The CDR3 loop is CASSPRGQGNSYEQYF. Written as DNA, the CDR3 is TGTGCCAGCAGCCCCCGAGGACAGGGCAATTCCTACGAGCAGTACTTC.

V is TRBV30 and J is TRBJ1-4; D remains unclear. In germline, CDR1 is GTSNPN, CDR2 SVGIG (reference sequence). The length of the CDR3 is 13 residues. Trimming left V 4 bases short and J 8 bases short, with 14 bases between. CDR3 protein: CAWNFSRREKLFF. The CDR3 bases are TGTGCCTGGAATTTCTCCAGGAGGGAAAAACTGTTTTTT.

The chain links TRBV9 to TRBJ2-1, with D tentatively TRBD2 (6 bases). Per germline, CDR1 SGDLS and CDR2 YYNGEE. V dropped 1 base and J dropped 7 bases, with 9 bases sitting between them. This CDR3 is 13 amino acids long. DNA for the CDR3: TGTGCCAGCAGCGTACAGGGACTGAATGAGCAGTTCTTC. It codes for CASSVQGLNEQFF.

The rearrangement joins TRBV28 to TRBJ1-1; D is undetermined. The CDR3 contains 12 residues. Germline V gene data show CDR1 as MDHEN and CDR2 as SYDVKM. V lost 6 bases and J 4 bases, leaving 9 bases between the germline ends. As DNA, the CDR3 is TGTGCCAGCAGCAGGATTCTCACTGAAGCTTTCTTT. Its protein product is CASSRILTEAFF.